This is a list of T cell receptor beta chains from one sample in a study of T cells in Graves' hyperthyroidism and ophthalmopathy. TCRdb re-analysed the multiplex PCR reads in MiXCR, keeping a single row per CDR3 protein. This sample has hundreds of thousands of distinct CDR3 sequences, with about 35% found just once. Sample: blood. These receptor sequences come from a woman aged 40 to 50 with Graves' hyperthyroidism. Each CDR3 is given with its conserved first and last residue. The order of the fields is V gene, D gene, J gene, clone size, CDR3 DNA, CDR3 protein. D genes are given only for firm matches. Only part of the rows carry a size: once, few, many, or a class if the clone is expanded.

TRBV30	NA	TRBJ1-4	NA	TGTGCCTGGAGTGTGGGCTCGTGGGGTGAAAAACTGTTTTTT	CAWSVGSWGEKLFF
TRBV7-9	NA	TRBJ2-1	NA	TGTGCCAGTAGTGATCCAAGGGACCTGGCAAATGAGCAGTTCTTC	CASSDPRDLANEQFF
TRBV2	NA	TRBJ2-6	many	TGTGCCAGCAGGGGTCTGAACTCTGGGGCCAACGTCCTGACTTTC	CASRGLNSGANVLTF
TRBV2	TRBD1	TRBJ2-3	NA	TGTGCCGGAGGAATGCCGGGACAGGGGACAGATACGCAGTATTTT	CAGGMPGQGTDTQYF
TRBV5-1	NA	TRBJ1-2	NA	TGCGCCAGCACTTTAGCGGGGGGCTATGGCTACACCTTC	CASTLAGGYGYTF
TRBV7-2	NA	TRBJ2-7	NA	TGTGCCAGCAGCTTTAGCGGCTACGAGCAGTGCTTC	CASSFSGYEQCF
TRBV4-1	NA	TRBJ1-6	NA	TGCGCCAGCAGCCAAGATGACAGATATAATTCACCCCTCCACTTT	CASSQDDRYNSPLHF
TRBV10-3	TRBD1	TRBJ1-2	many	TGTGCCATCACCCCAAACGGACAGGGCGTTGACGGCTACACCTTC	CAITPNGQGVDGYTF
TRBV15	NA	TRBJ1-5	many	TGTGCCACCAGCAGTAGACGGGAGAATCAGCCCCAGCATTTT	CATSSRRENQPQHF
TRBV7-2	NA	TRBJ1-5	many	TGTGCCAGCAGCAAGTCGGTAGACCTAAATCAGCCCCAGCATTTT	CASSKSVDLNQPQHF
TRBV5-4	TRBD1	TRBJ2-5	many	TGTGCCAGCAGCGGACGGGACAGGGGAGGCGAGACCCAGTACTTC	CASSGRDRGGETQYF
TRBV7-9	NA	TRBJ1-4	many	TGTGCCAGCAGCTCTCGGCATCTTGAAAAACTGTTTTTT	CASSSRHLEKLFF
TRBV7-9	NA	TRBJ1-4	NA	TGTGCCAGCAGCCCGCAGGGCGGAAGTGAAAAACTGTTTTTT	CASSPQGGSEKLFF
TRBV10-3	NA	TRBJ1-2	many	TGTGCCATCAGTGATCCGTCGGCCTCCTTCTACTATGGCTACACCTTC	CAISDPSASFYYGYTF
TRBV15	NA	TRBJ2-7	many	TGTGCCACCAGCAGAAACCCGGGACAAGGTCATTACTACGAGCAGTACTTC	CATSRNPGQGHYYEQYF
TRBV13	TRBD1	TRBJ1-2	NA	TGTGCCAGCAGCCCCTCCGGGACAGGGGTTGCCTATGGCTACACCTTC	CASSPSGTGVAYGYTF
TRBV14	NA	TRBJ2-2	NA	TGTGCCAGCAGCCAAGATTCCCTTATAATCGGGGAGCTGTTTTTT	CASSQDSLIIGELFF
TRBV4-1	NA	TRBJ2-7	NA	TGCGCCAGCAGCCAAGATATCGGGCAGAACGAGCAGTACTTC	CASSQDIGQNEQYF
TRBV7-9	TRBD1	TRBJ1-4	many	TGTGCCAGCAGCAATGCAGCAGGGGGAGGTGAAAAACTGTTTTTT	CASSNAAGGGEKLFF
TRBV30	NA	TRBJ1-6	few	TGTGCCTGGAGAGACGGGGGAGTTTCACCCCTCCACTTT	CAWRDGGVSPLHF
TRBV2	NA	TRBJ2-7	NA	TGTGCCAGCAGCCAAGAATCCGGAGGGGCTTACGAGCAGTACTTC	CASSQESGGAYEQYF
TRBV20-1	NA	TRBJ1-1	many	TGCAGTGCGTTGAGGGGGTTATCTGAAGCTTTCTTT	CSALRGLSEAFF
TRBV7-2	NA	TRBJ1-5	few	TGTGCCAGCAGCTCCCAACAGAGCAATCAGCCCCAGCATTTT	CASSSQQSNQPQHF
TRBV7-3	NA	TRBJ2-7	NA	TGTGTCAGCAGCTCCGGGACAGAGCAGTACTTC	CVSSSGTEQYF
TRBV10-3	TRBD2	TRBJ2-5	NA	TGTGCCTGCAGTTACTCGGGAGGGTTCCAAGAGACCCAGTACTTC	CACSYSGGFQETQYF
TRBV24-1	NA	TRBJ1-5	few	TGTGCCACCAGTTCGGACAGCCAGCCCCAGCATTTT	CATSSDSQPQHF
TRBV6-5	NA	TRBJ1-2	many	TGTGCCAGCAGCCCGAGGGATAATGGCTACACCTTC	CASSPRDNGYTF
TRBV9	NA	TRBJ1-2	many	TGTGCCAGCAGTGCGGACAGTAACTATGGCTACACCTTC	CASSADSNYGYTF
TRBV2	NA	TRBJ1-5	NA	TGTGCCAGCAGTGACAGGACTGTGGGGCAAGGAACCCAGCATTTT	CASSDRTVGQGTQHF
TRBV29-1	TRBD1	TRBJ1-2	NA	TGCAGCGTTGAGGGGACAGGGGGTAGGGATGGCTACACCTTC	CSVEGTGGRDGYTF
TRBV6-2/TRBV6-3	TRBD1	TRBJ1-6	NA	TGTGCCAGCAGTTACTCAGGGACAGGGGCGTCACCCCTCCACTTT	CASSYSGTGASPLHF
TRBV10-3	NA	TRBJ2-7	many	TGTGCCATCAGTGAAGTGGGGATGAGAACCTACGAGCAGTACTTC	CAISEVGMRTYEQYF